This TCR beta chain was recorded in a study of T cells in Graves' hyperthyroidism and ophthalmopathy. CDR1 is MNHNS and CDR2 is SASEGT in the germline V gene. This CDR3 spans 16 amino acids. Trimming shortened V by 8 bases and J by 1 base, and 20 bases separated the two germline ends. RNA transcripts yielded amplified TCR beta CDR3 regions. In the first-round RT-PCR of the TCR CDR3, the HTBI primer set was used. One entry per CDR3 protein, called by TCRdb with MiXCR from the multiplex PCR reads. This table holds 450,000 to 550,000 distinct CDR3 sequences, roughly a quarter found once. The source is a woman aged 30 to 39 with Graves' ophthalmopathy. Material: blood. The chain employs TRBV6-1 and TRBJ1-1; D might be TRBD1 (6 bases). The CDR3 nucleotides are TGTGCCAGCGTGCGTAGCCCCGGACAGAGGAACACTGAAGCTTTCTTT. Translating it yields CASVRSPGQRNTEAFF.